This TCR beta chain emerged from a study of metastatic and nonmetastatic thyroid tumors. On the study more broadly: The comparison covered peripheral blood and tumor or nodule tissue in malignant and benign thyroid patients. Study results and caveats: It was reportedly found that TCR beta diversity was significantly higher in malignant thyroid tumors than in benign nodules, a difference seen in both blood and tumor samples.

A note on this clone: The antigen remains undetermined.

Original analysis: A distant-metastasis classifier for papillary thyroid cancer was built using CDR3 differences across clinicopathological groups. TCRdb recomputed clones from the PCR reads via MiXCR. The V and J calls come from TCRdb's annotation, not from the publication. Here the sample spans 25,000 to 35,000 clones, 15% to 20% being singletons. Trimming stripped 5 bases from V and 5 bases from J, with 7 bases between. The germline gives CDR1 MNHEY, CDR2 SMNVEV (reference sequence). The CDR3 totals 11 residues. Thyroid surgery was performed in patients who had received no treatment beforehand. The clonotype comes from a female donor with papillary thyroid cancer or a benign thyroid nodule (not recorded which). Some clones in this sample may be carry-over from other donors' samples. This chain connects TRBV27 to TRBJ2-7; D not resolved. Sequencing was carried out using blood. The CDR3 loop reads CASSDWNEQYF. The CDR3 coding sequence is TGTGCCAGCAGTGATTGGAACGAGCAGTACTTC.